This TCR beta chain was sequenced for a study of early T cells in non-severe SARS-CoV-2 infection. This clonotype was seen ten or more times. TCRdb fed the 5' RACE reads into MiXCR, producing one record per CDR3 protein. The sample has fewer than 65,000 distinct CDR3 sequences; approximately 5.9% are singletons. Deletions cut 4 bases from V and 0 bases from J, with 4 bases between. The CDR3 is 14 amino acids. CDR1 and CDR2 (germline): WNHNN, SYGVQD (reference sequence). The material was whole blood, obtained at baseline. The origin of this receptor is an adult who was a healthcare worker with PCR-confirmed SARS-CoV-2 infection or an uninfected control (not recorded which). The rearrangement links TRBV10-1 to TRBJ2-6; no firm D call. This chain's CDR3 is CASSASSGANVLTF. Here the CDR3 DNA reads TGCGCCAGCAGTGCGAGCTCTGGGGCCAACGTCCTGACTTTC.